A selection of T cell receptor beta chains follows, all from one sample in a study of blood T cells in healthy people across ages. TCRdb reprocessed the 5' RACE reads with MiXCR, giving one entry per CDR3 protein. Among some 1,800,000 distinct CDR3 sequences, about 39% were seen once, and the ten largest hold about 23%. The sample taken for sequencing was blood. These receptors all come from a human donor in good health. CDR3s leave out the opening cysteine and the closing phenylalanine or tryptophan.

V	J	CDR3
TRBV4-2	.	ASSQDGVRLDEQY
TRBV28	TRBJ2-7	ASSSSGTGVNEQY
TRBV5-1	TRBJ2-7	ASSFGMTTEQY
TRBV5-1	.	ASSLNPGQGFVNEQY
TRBV5-1	TRBJ1-1	ASSSVSQNTEAF
TRBV5-1	TRBJ2-3	ASSLAGGWTDTQY
TRBV4-1	TRBJ2-3	ASSQTERGDQEDTQY
TRBV18	TRBJ2-3	ASSPPWGESTDTQY
TRBV7-3	TRBJ2-2	ASSLTGGPNTGELF
TRBV5-1	TRBJ1-2	ASRSGTDGPYGYT
TRBV4-1	TRBJ1-5	ASSQALNGQPQH
TRBV13	TRBJ2-1	ASSPRGASGLNEQF
TRBV20-1	TRBJ2-7	SAPGTGGATVLGEQY
TRBV12-3/TRBV12-4	TRBJ2-3	ASFRSGLGDTQY
TRBV12-3/TRBV12-4	TRBJ1-6	ASSSRNRVGSPLH
TRBV7-2	TRBJ1-5	ASSSQGAQPQH
TRBV12-3/TRBV12-4	TRBJ1-1	ASSLKWGTEAF
TRBV7-6	TRBJ1-2	ASSRGIQGEVDGYT
TRBV11-1	TRBJ1-6	ASSLSGRGNSPLH
TRBV7-8	TRBJ2-7	ASSLVGSGGSPEQY
TRBV29-1	TRBJ2-3	SALGLGTDTQY
TRBV15	TRBJ2-5	ATSRRQAEETQY
TRBV4-2	TRBJ2-3	ASSQDRLAGGLSIADTQY
TRBV11-2	TRBJ1-1	ASSPRAEAF
TRBV15	TRBJ1-1	ATSRGVGLLGTEAF
TRBV11-2	TRBJ2-7	ASSPWGNTYEQY
TRBV20-1	TRBJ2-7	SVQGRQGPYEQY
TRBV9	TRBJ1-1	ASSPRDSGIEAF
TRBV12-3/TRBV12-4	TRBJ1-1	ASSLHPTPEKTEAF
TRBV7-2	TRBJ1-2	ASSTGGGFGGYT
TRBV7-2	TRBJ2-3	ASSLNIFTDTQY
TRBV7-2	TRBJ1-2	ASSLEEGPNGYT
TRBV5-1	TRBJ2-6	ATSPGEGANVLT